Listed here are 11 T cell receptor beta chains from one sample, sequenced in a study of T-cell reconstitution after alpha-beta-depleted transplantation in children. Preparing the TCRbeta library involved the use of unique molecular identifiers. One entry per CDR3 protein, called by TCRdb with MiXCR from the PCR reads. The profile covers around 250,000 distinct CDR3 sequences, with approximately 8% appearing a single time and approximately 6% taken by the ten largest. This specimen was PBMCs, mostly from graft donor cells, taken 180 days after TCRalphabeta/CD19-depleted stem cell transplant. All receptors derive from a male patient aged 10-17 years who had a stem cell transplant for acute lymphoblastic leukemia, so the T cells may come from the graft donor.

There are many counts of this clonotype. The chain is built from TRBV5-1 and TRBJ2-2; TRBD1 aligns across 9 bases. V shed 4 bases and J 3 bases; nucleotides not matched to a gene: 7. The germline V gene encodes CDR1 SGHRS and CDR2 YFSETQ. The CDR3 length is 16 residues. The CDR3 nucleotides read TGCGCCAGCAGCGAGGTAGGGACAGGGTACACCGGGGAGCTGTTTTTT. As protein: CASSEVGTGYTGELFF.

This clonotype came up many times. V is TRBV7-8 and J is TRBJ1-1, with a possible D match to TRBD1 (5 bases). Per the germline V gene, CDR1 is SGHVS and CDR2 is FQNEAQ. V was shortened by 1 base and J by 6 bases, with 12 bases between the two germline ends. This CDR3 region has 14 residues. The CDR3, as DNA: TGTGCCAGCAGCTTAGTAGGGACCGTATCTGAAGCTTTCTTT. As protein: CASSLVGTVSEAFF. The full variable domain, with the rest looked up from reference TRBV7-8 and TRBJ1-1, is GAGVSQSPRYKVAKRGQDVALRCDPISGHVSLFWYQQALGQGPEFLTYFQNEAQLDKSGLPSDRFFAERPEGSVSTLKIQRTQQEDSAVYLCASSLVGTVSEAFFGQGTRLTVV.

This clonotype was seen repeatedly, ten times or more. The chain links TRBV11-2 to TRBJ2-1, with D possibly TRBD1 on 6 matching bases. With 0 bases removed from V and 1 base from J, the gap between germline ends came to 16 bases. The CDR3 spans 18 residues. Per the germline V gene, CDR1 is SGHAT and CDR2 is FQNNGV. The CDR3 loop reads CASSLDPGGRGSYNEQFF. The CDR3 region has the DNA TGTGCCAGCAGCTTAGACCCTGGGGGCCGGGGTTCCTACAATGAGCAGTTCTTC.

For this clonotype: Sequence at one end of the junction differs from germline and may be a read error. J is TRBJ1-3 and V is TRBV20-1; 7 nucleotides match TRBD1. CDR1 and CDR2 (germline): DFQATT, SNEGSKA (reference sequence). The CDR3 is 14 amino acids. CDR3 nucleotides: TGCAGTGCCACAGGGGTTAGCTCTGGAAACAGCATATATTTT. This gives the protein CSATGVSSGNSIYF.

This clonotype appeared many times. The chain has TRBV24-1 and TRBJ2-5; 7 bases agree with TRBD1. J was trimmed by 2 bases and V by 7 bases; bases with no gene match: 3. Germline V gene data show CDR1 as KGHDR and CDR2 as SFDVKD. The CDR3 length is 13 residues. As DNA, the CDR3 is TGTGCCACCAGGGGACAGTTTCAAGAGACCCAGTACTTC. Translating gives CATRGQFQETQYF.

This clonotype was recorded a few times. This sequence joins TRBV20-1 and TRBJ2-5, with 7 bases aligning to TRBD2. V gave up 2 bases and J gave up 5 bases; unmatched junction bases: 23. Germline V gene data show CDR1 as DFQATT and CDR2 as SNEGSKA (reference sequence). The CDR3 runs 19 residues. DNA of the CDR3: TGCAGTGCTAGACGCCGATGGGGGACCGGACTAGTAGATTCGGAGACCCAGTACTTC. It is translated as CSARRRWGTGLVDSETQYF.

This clonotype was detected ten times or more. The V gene is TRBV7-2, the J gene TRBJ1-4; no firm D call. Germline V CDR1 and CDR2: SGHTA, FQGNSA. The CDR3 sequence is 14 residues long. Trimming took off 5 bases at V and 4 bases at J, with 11 bases between the two ends. The chain's CDR3 is CASSPTLLNEKLFF. CDR3 DNA sequence: TGTGCCAGCAGCCCGACACTTCTTAATGAAAAACTGTTTTTT.

This clonotype was seen at least ten times. This chain joins TRBV28 and TRBJ2-7, with 7 bases aligning to TRBD1. The CDR3 runs 16 residues. Per the germline V gene, CDR1 is MDHEN and CDR2 is SYDVKM. V lost 3 bases, J lost 3 bases, and 11 bases stayed unmatched. CDR3 in amino acids: CASSLVNTGVVYEQYF. The CDR3 coding sequence is TGTGCCAGCAGTTTGGTCAACACAGGGGTGGTCTACGAGCAGTACTTC.

In its sample, this clonotype was seen many times. This chain connects TRBV20-1 to TRBJ1-3; D possibly corresponds to TRBD1 (5 bases). Trimming left V 3 bases short and J 4 bases short, with 16 bases between. Germline V gene sequence: CDR1 DFQATT, CDR2 SNEGSKA (reference sequence). CDR3 length equals 15 residues. CDR3: CSASPPGTGGNTIYF. The CDR3 DNA sequence: TGCAGTGCTAGCCCCCCCGGGACGGGAGGAAACACCATATATTTT.

This clonotype appeared many times. The chain employs TRBV20-1 and TRBJ2-3; weak D call: TRBD2 (6 bases). Germline CDR1 is DFQATT and CDR2 is SNEGSKA (reference sequence). Trimming removed 6 bases at V and 2 bases at J, with 18 bases between. This CDR3 is built from 15 residues. The CDR3 sequence is CSASRGTLPTDTQYF. The CDR3 DNA reads as TGCAGTGCCAGTCGCGGGACTCTCCCCACAGATACGCAGTATTTT.

The table lists this clonotype with many counts. This chain connects TRBV28 to TRBJ1-2; D possibly corresponds to TRBD1 (6 bases). The CDR3 length is 12 residues. Per the germline V gene, CDR1 is MDHEN and CDR2 is SYDVKM. V gave up 11 bases and J gave up 8 bases, with 18 bases separating them. The DNA for the CDR3 is TGTGCCTGCTGGGGGAGGGGGGGCGGCTACACCTTC. Encoded protein: CACWGRGGGYTF.